Listed here are 5 T cell receptor beta chains from one sample, sequenced in a study of cytomegalovirus exposure and HLA in healthy donors. Profiled with immunoSEQ multiplex PCR; TCRdb holds only in-frame clones, not every one. The table has about 200,000 clones, approximately 87% seen once. The sequenced sample was PBMCs. These receptors were obtained from a young woman in good health and CMV-seronegative.

The gene calls are TRBV6-4 and TRBJ2-1; 14 bases match TRBD2. Trimming cost V 4 bases and J 6 bases; bases outside gene matches: 8. Germline V gene sequence: CDR1 MRHNA, CDR2 SNTAGT. CDR3 length: 17 residues. The CDR3 DNA reads as TGTGCCAGCAGTGTGGTCTCAGGACTAGCGGGAGGCAATGAGCAGTTCTTC. Encoded protein: CASSVVSGLAGGNEQFF.

The gene calls are TRBV6-5 and TRBJ2-7; no firm D call. In germline, CDR1 is MNHEY, CDR2 SVGAGI. This CDR3 region has 15 residues. V dropped 2 bases and J dropped 5 bases, with 16 bases sitting between them. As DNA, the CDR3 is TGTGCCAGCAGTTACGGGTCAGTTCGATACGACGAGCAGTACTTC. Translating it yields CASSYGSVRYDEQYF.

This sequence joins TRBV7-9 and TRBJ1-1; D remains unclear. Germline lookup yields CDR1 SEHNR and CDR2 FQNEAQ (reference sequence). The CDR3 runs 15 residues. With 1 base removed from V and 0 bases from J, the gap between germline ends came to 9 bases. The CDR3, as DNA: TGTGCCAGCAGCTTAGTAGGTCGCATGAACACTGAAGCTTTCTTT. This sequence encodes CASSLVGRMNTEAFF.

A remark on this clone: Other DNA variants within this sample encode the same CDR3. The chain uses TRBV5-1 and TRBJ1-3; D is unresolved. Germline V gives CDR1 SGHRS, CDR2 YFSETQ. V lost 0 bases, J lost 1 base, and 2 bases lay in between. The CDR3 contains 13 residues. In DNA, the CDR3 is TGCGCCAGCAGCTTGGGGTCTGGAAACACCATATATTTT. It encodes CASSLGSGNTIYF. The whole variable domain, filled in from reference TRBV5-1 and TRBJ1-3, reads KAGVTQTPRYLIKTRGQQVTLSCSPISGHRSVSWYQQTPGQGLQFLFEYFSETQRNKGNFPGRFSGRQFSNSRSEMNVSTLELGDSALYLCASSLGSGNTIYFGEGSWLTVV.

V gene TRBV2 combines with J gene TRBJ1-5; D remains unclear. The V gene lost 8 bases and the J gene lost 0 bases, with 14 bases spanning the gap. The CDR3 is made up of 15 amino acids. The V gene's germline CDR1 is SNHLY and CDR2 FYNNEI. CDR3 nucleotide sequence: TGTGCCAGCTATAGCGGGCCTTATAGCAATCAGCCCCAGCATTTT. Residues: CASYSGPYSNQPQHF.